This T cell receptor beta chain was sequenced for a study of spatial heterogeneity in lung cancer. Whole-study context: More beta-chain than alpha-chain sequences were consistently detected. On average, each unique TCR and UMI combination appeared more than ten times in raw reads.

Overall study findings and caveats: Ubiquitous expanded tumor TCRs surfaced in blood more at resection than they did at follow-up.

This CDR3 has 16 amino acids. CDR1 is SGHTA, CDR2 FQGNSA, per germline. The sample holds a few counts of this clonotype. Antigen unknown. One end of the junction does not line up with germline, which may come from a read error. The sample's time point: sample taken at primary tumor resection. Unsorted whole RNA from tumor, nontumor lung or frozen PBMC underwent sequencing. The donor group consisted of approximately 77 patients who had untreated, early-stage non-small cell lung cancer. TCRdb re-called the 5' RACE reads with MiXCR, one entry per CDR3 protein. The data show about 86,000 distinct CDR3 sequences, over 10% seen once.

The material was PBMCs, obtained at surgery. This sequence originates from a male donor with early-stage non-small cell lung cancer. The chain links TRBV7-2 to TRBJ2-3; TRBD2 agrees at 10 bases. The CDR3: CASSIALAGARPTQYF. The CDR3 region has the DNA TGTGCCAGCAGCATAGCCCTAGCGGGGGCCCGTCCTACGCAGTATTTT.